What follows are 13 T cell receptor beta chains derived from one specimen sequenced in a study of blood T cell repertoires in COVID-19 (dated by TCRdb to about 2020). Library preparation was by the immunoSEQ multiplex PCR assay. As stored in TCRdb, this immuneACCESS dataset retains in-frame rearrangements with V and J assigned. A fraction of the clones does not appear; measured against another copy, unresolved V genes explain less than half of the discrepancy, and the remainder lacks a known reason. The sample contains approximately 400,000 clones, 70% to 90% of them found a single time. Roughly 1.2% of the sample goes to the ten largest clones. The sequenced sample consisted of peripheral blood. The receptors originated from a man aged 40-49 years with acute or convalescent COVID-19.

The CDR3 DNA is TGTGCCAGCAGTGAATTTCGGAGTAGCAATCAGCCCCAGCATTTT. Translated, it gives CASSEFRSSNQPQHF. V usage is TRBV2 and J usage is TRBJ1-5; D gene unclear. CDR3 length equals 15 residues. Trimming stripped 2 bases from V and 0 bases from J, with 8 bases between. Looked up from germline, CDR1 is SNHLY and CDR2 is FYNNEI.

The chain has TRBV30 and TRBJ2-1; D is perhaps TRBD2 (6 bases). The CDR3 loop spans 17 amino acids. Germline assignment: CDR1 GTSNPN and CDR2 SVGIG (reference sequence). Trimming pared 3 bases from V and 0 bases from J, leaving 18 bases between. CDR3 amino acids: CAWSDPGGESSYNEQFF. CDR3 sequence (DNA): TGTGCCTGGAGCGACCCCGGCGGGGAAAGCTCCTACAATGAGCAGTTCTTC.

This chain uses TRBV10-3 with TRBJ2-7, with TRBD1 identical over 12 bases. The V segment lost 2 bases and the J segment 3 bases; nucleotides outside the gene matches: 11. CDR1 is ENHRY and CDR2 is SYGVKD in the germline V gene. The CDR3 is made up of 18 amino acids. CDR3 coding DNA: TGTGCCATCAGTGAGCCCTCAGGGGACAGGGGGCCACTCTACGAGCAGTACTTC. Its protein is CAISEPSGDRGPLYEQYF.

The rearrangement links TRBV4-2 to TRBJ2-5, with 9 bases aligning to TRBD2. Germline loops: CDR1 LGHNA, CDR2 YNFKEQ. The CDR3 loop spans 15 amino acids. Germline trimming cut 2 bases from V and 1 base from J; bases unmatched to any gene: 2. CDR3 sequence reads: CASSQRLAAQETQYF. The CDR3 DNA sequence: TGTGCCAGCAGCCAAAGACTAGCGGCCCAAGAGACCCAGTACTTC.

The chain employs TRBV5-8 and TRBJ1-2; a possible D gene is TRBD1 (6 bases). Trimming removed 2 bases at V and 7 bases at J, with 12 bases between. The germline V gene encodes CDR1 SGHTS and CDR2 YDEGEE. CDR3 length: 13 amino acids. This CDR3 reads CASSFRGASGYTF. The CDR3 DNA is TGTGCCAGCAGCTTTCGGGGGGCTTCTGGCTACACCTTC.

The chain combines TRBV14 with TRBJ1-4; 9 bases line up with TRBD1. J was trimmed by 6 bases and V by 3 bases; bases with no gene match: 5. Germline lookup yields CDR1 SGHDN and CDR2 FVKESK. The CDR3 is made up of 15 amino acids. CDR3 DNA sequence: TGTGCCAGCAGCCAGTACAGGGGGCGCTATGAAAAACTGTTTTTT. Translating it yields CASSQYRGRYEKLFF.

This clone was recorded only once. The chain joins TRBV9 to TRBJ2-5; the match to TRBD1 covers 9 bases. CDR3 length equals 15 residues. Trimming at V came to 4 bases and at J to 1 base, leaving 5 bases not matched to a gene. The germline gives CDR1 SGDLS, CDR2 YYNGEE. The CDR3 nucleotides read TGTGCCAGCAGCACTACAGGGGGCTTCCAAGAGACCCAGTACTTC. Its translation: CASSTTGGFQETQYF.

The rearrangement links TRBV28 to TRBJ2-7; 11 bases agree with TRBD1. V lost 3 bases and J lost 7; bases outside the gene matches: 5. The germline gives CDR1 MDHEN, CDR2 SYDVKM. CDR3 length: 14 residues. The CDR3 loop is CASSFGQGAREQYF. In DNA, the CDR3 is TGTGCCAGCAGTTTTGGACAGGGGGCGCGGGAGCAGTACTTC.

The chain couples TRBV29-1 to TRBJ2-1; 7 bases align to TRBD2. Germline CDR1 is SQVTM and CDR2 is ANQGSEA. This CDR3 spans 11 amino acids. J gave up 6 bases and V 8 bases, and 4 bases lay outside the gene matches. The CDR3 coding sequence is TGCAGCCTCGGGGGGAGCAATGAGCAGTTCTTC. Translated: CSLGGSNEQFF.

The rearrangement joins TRBV9 to TRBJ2-1; 8 positions match TRBD2. The CDR3 spans 14 residues. Germline V gene sequence: CDR1 SGDLS, CDR2 YYNGEE. V lost 5 bases, J lost 5 bases, and 6 bases stayed unmatched. CDR3 sequence (DNA): TGTGCCAGCAGTGCCGGGACTAGTCACAATGAGCAGTTCTTC. Protein product: CASSAGTSHNEQFF. Full variable domain (rest looked up from reference TRBV9 and TRBJ2-1): DSGVTQTPKHLITATGQRVTLRCSPRSGDLSVYWYQQSLDQGLQFLIQYYNGEERAKGNILERFSAQQFPDLHSELNLSSLELGDSALYFCASSAGTSHNEQFFGPGTRLTVL.

This rearrangement joins TRBV10-1 to TRBJ2-7; tentatively, D is TRBD2 (6 bases). Trimming stripped 5 bases from V and 2 bases from J, with 13 bases between. Per the germline V gene, CDR1 is WNHNN and CDR2 is SYGVQD (reference sequence). This CDR3 spans 14 amino acids. The CDR3: CASSWGVGTYEQYF. The CDR3, as DNA: TGCGCCAGCAGTTGGGGGGTAGGGACCTACGAGCAGTACTTC.

The chain couples TRBV7-8 to TRBJ1-1, with D hard to call. The V end lost 1 base, the J end lost 0 bases, and 9 bases lay between the germline ends. CDR1 and CDR2 from the germline V gene are SGHVS and FQNEAQ. This CDR3 spans 15 amino acids. This CDR3 is CASSLVSRVNTEAFF. For the CDR3, the DNA is TGTGCCAGCAGCTTAGTTTCGAGGGTGAACACTGAAGCTTTCTTT.

This clone was seen only once. This chain links TRBV9 with TRBJ2-2; no clear D gene. From germline, CDR1 is SGDLS and CDR2 YYNGEE. V lost 4 bases, J lost 2 bases, and 6 bases lay in between. The CDR3 has 13 residues. The CDR3 loop reads CASSRDNTGELFF. The CDR3, as DNA: TGTGCCAGCAGCAGAGATAACACCGGGGAGCTGTTTTTT.